These 27 T cell receptor beta chains share one sample of origin, sequenced in a study of shared clonotypes between healthy human individuals. Using immunoSEQ multiplex PCR, the repertoire was profiled, and TCRdb retains in-frame clones only, with some absent. The sample yields over a million clones, over 95% seen once. The sequenced sample consisted of naive CD4+ T cells sorted from blood. Subset here: CD45RA+ positively selected. The receptors stem from a man aged 30 to 45 in good health.

This sequence joins TRBV7-9 and TRBJ2-7; D possibly corresponds to TRBD1 (6 bases). Germline V gene sequence: CDR1 SEHNR, CDR2 FQNEAQ (reference sequence). The V gene lost 5 bases and the J gene lost 0 bases, with 14 bases spanning the gap. The CDR3 runs to 15 residues. CDR3 amino acids: CASSPLDRSSYEQYF. The CDR3 DNA is TGTGCCAGCAGCCCCCTCGACAGGAGCTCCTACGAGCAGTACTTC. The whole variable domain, remainder taken from reference TRBV7-9 and TRBJ2-7, is DTGVSQNPRHKITKRGQNVTFRCDPISEHNRLYWYRQTLGQGPEFLTYFQNEAQLEKSRLLSDRFSAERPKGSFSTLEIQRTEQGDSAMYLCASSPLDRSSYEQYFGPGTRLTVT.

The CDR3 DNA follows: TGTGCCTGGACCTGGACAGGCTACACCGGGGAGCTGTTTTTT. Protein: CAWTWTGYTGELFF. The chain couples TRBV30 to TRBJ2-2; the match to TRBD1 covers 7 bases. The V and J ends lost 4 bases and 3 bases, in that order; junction bases with no gene match: 5. Germline lookup yields CDR1 GTSNPN and CDR2 SVGIG (reference sequence). CDR3 length: 14 residues.

The genes are TRBV6-6 and TRBJ2-2; TRBD2 agrees at 7 bases. The junction had 11 bases not matched to a gene; V was cut back by 6 bases and J by 4 bases. This CDR3 spans 16 amino acids. Per the germline V gene, CDR1 is MNHNY and CDR2 is SVGAGI (reference sequence). This chain's CDR3 is CASRIIAGQITGELFF. In DNA form, the CDR3 reads TGTGCCAGCAGGATCATAGCGGGTCAGATCACCGGGGAGCTGTTTTTT.

The chain is built from TRBV28 and TRBJ1-1; 7 bases are shared with TRBD1. Germline V CDR1 and CDR2: MDHEN, SYDVKM. V was pared by 5 bases and J by 9 bases, with 6 bases of the junction left unmatched. This CDR3 region has 12 residues. CDR3 DNA sequence: TGTGCCAGCAGTACAGGGGACAAAAAAGCTTTCTTT. Translation: CASSTGDKKAFF.

This rearrangement joins TRBV9 to TRBJ1-2; 7 bases are a match to TRBD1. The CDR3 loop spans 15 amino acids. Unmatched junction bases numbered 10, after V lost 4 bases and J lost 4 bases. Germline V gene data show CDR1 as SGDLS and CDR2 as YYNGEE. CDR3 sequence: CASSPSQGQSYGYTF. The CDR3 DNA reads as TGTGCCAGCAGCCCGTCACAGGGGCAGAGCTATGGCTACACCTTC.

Regarding this clone: This CDR3 is also generated by other DNA sequences in the sample. This CDR3 reads CASSQREGETQYF. The CDR3 nucleotides are TGTGCCAGCTCTCAACGAGAGGGAGAGACCCAGTACTTC. The chain has TRBV18 and TRBJ2-5; D is perhaps TRBD2 (5 bases). CDR3 length: 13 amino acids. Trimming removed 6 bases from V and 4 bases from J, with 12 bases in between. Germline CDR1 KGHSH, CDR2 LQKENI.

This clone is a singleton in its sample. This chain uses TRBV11-3 with TRBJ2-7; tentative D call: TRBD2 (5 bases). This CDR3 is built from 12 residues. The V end was cut by 1 base, the J end by 6 bases, with 7 bases between. Per germline, CDR1 SGHNT and CDR2 YENEEA. This CDR3 is CASSLGEREQYF. The CDR3 nucleotides are TGTGCCAGCAGCTTAGGGGAGCGCGAGCAGTACTTC.

The rearrangement links TRBV27 to TRBJ1-1, with 8 bases fitting TRBD1. In germline, CDR1 is MNHEY, CDR2 SMNVEV (reference sequence). Trimming took 4 bases from V and 4 from J; bases not matched to a gene: 11. CDR3 length: 16 amino acids. The CDR3 nucleotides read TGTGCCAGCAGTTCCCGGACAGGGTATATTGGCACTGAAGCTTTCTTT. It specifies CASSSRTGYIGTEAFF.

This sequence joins TRBV11-2 and TRBJ2-1; D assignment may be TRBD1 or TRBD2 (5 bases each). This CDR3 spans 15 amino acids. Germline values: CDR1 SGHAT, CDR2 FQNNGV. Trimming removed 6 bases at V and 5 bases at J, with 17 bases between. The CDR3: CASRAWGRKDNEQFF. Here the CDR3 DNA reads TGTGCCAGCAGGGCATGGGGGAGAAAGGACAATGAGCAGTTCTTC.

The gene calls are TRBV10-1 and TRBJ2-1; possibly TRBD2 for D (5 bases). Germline assignment: CDR1 WNHNN and CDR2 SYGVQD (reference sequence). The CDR3 is 14 amino acids. The V end was cut by 4 bases, the J end by 3 bases, with 10 bases between. CDR3 protein: CASSANRDYNEQFF. CDR3 sequence (DNA): TGCGCCAGCAGTGCAAACCGGGACTACAATGAGCAGTTCTTC.

The rearrangement links TRBV14 to TRBJ2-7; TRBD2 agrees at 16 bases. The CDR3 runs 19 residues. The ends lost 1 base at V and 4 bases at J; junction bases unmatched: 10. CDR1 is SGHDN and CDR2 is FVKESK in the germline V gene. CDR3: CASSQGSAGLAGGGYEQYF. The CDR3 DNA is TGTGCCAGCAGCCAAGGCTCCGCGGGACTAGCGGGAGGGGGGTACGAGCAGTACTTC.

In the case of this clone: The same CDR3 also results from other DNA sequences found in this sample. This rearrangement joins TRBV5-6 to TRBJ2-7, with TRBD2 identical over 8 bases. CDR3 length equals 13 residues. The ends lost 4 bases at V and 2 bases at J; junction bases unmatched: 2. Germline-derived CDR1 and CDR2 are SGHDT and YYEEEE. The CDR3 nucleotides read TGTGCCAGCAGCCCAGCGGGAGCCTACGAGCAGTACTTC. Protein sequence: CASSPAGAYEQYF.

V usage is TRBV5-1 and J usage is TRBJ2-1; 11 bases line up with TRBD2. CDR1 is SGHRS, CDR2 YFSETQ, per germline. This CDR3 has 21 amino acids. J gave up 3 bases and V 1 base, and 18 bases lay outside the gene matches. The CDR3 sequence: CASSLFRSRASGRQDYNEQFF. The CDR3 DNA is TGCGCCAGCAGCTTGTTTCGGTCCCGGGCTAGCGGGAGGCAAGACTACAATGAGCAGTTCTTC.

CDR3 in DNA: TGTGCCAGCAGCTTGAGCGGGAGCAGCGTAGAGACCCAGTACTTC. It encodes CASSLSGSSVETQYF. The gene calls are TRBV7-2 and TRBJ2-5, with 8 bases fitting TRBD2. Germline V lookup: CDR1 SGHTA, CDR2 FQGNSA. The ends lost 3 bases at V and 4 bases at J; junction bases unmatched: 7. The CDR3 has 15 residues.

A remark on this clone: Within the sample, other DNA sequences also encode this same CDR3. The chain is built from TRBV19 and TRBJ2-5; D gene ambiguous. This CDR3 comprises 11 residues. Germline V gene data show CDR1 as LNHDA and CDR2 as SQIVND (reference sequence). V was trimmed by 5 bases and J by 1 base, leaving 2 bases between them. The DNA of the CDR3 is TGTGCCAGTAGTCTCCAAGAGACCCAGTACTTC. Its protein product is CASSLQETQYF.

V usage is TRBV4-1 and J usage is TRBJ2-2; D may match TRBD1 or TRBD2 (5 bases each). This CDR3 is 17 amino acids long. Germline V gene lookup returns CDR1 MGHRA and CDR2 YSYEKL. Trimming cost V 5 bases and J 4 bases, with 20 bases left between them. CDR3: CASSVPAGSGTTGELFF. The CDR3 DNA is TGCGCCAGCAGCGTACCCGCAGGATCTGGGACCACCGGGGAGCTGTTTTTT.

The chain's CDR3 is CASTTDRDAYEQYF. In DNA, the CDR3 is TGTGCCAGCACCACGGACAGGGATGCGTACGAGCAGTACTTC. This chain joins TRBV28 and TRBJ2-7, with 8 bases that match TRBD1. CDR3 size: 14 residues. Trimming at V came to 7 bases and at J to 4 bases, leaving 9 bases not matched to a gene. Germline V lookup: CDR1 MDHEN, CDR2 SYDVKM. The variable domain in full, with the rest retrieved from reference TRBV28 and TRBJ2-7, is DVKVTQSSRYLVKRTGEKVFLECVQDMDHENMFWYRQDPGLGLRLIYFSYDVKMKEKGDIPEGYSVSREKKERFSLILESASTNQTSMYLCASTTDRDAYEQYFGPGTRLTVT.

The chain employs TRBV5-6 and TRBJ2-7, with D tentatively TRBD2 (6 bases). Looked up from germline, CDR1 is SGHDT and CDR2 is YYEEEE. V was clipped by 3 bases and J by 3 bases, with 7 bases between them. This CDR3 spans 12 amino acids. The CDR3 region has the DNA TGTGCCAGCAGCTCCGGGGGCTACGAGCAGTACTTC. Translation: CASSSGGYEQYF.

The chain carries TRBV11-2 and TRBJ2-1; possible D gene TRBD1, 5 bases. CDR3 length: 16 amino acids. Germline V gene data show CDR1 as SGHAT and CDR2 as FQNNGV. With 5 bases removed from V and 6 bases from J, the gap between germline ends came to 20 bases. The CDR3 is CASSHLTPNRRNEQFF. Written as DNA, the CDR3 is TGTGCCAGCAGCCACCTGACCCCGAACAGGCGCAATGAGCAGTTCTTC.

V gene TRBV5-8 combines with J gene TRBJ1-5; D unresolved. The CDR3 spans 13 residues. The germline gives CDR1 SGHTS, CDR2 YDEGEE. Between the trimmed V and J ends, which lost 3 bases and 5 bases, there was a span of 9 bases. As DNA, the CDR3 is TGTGCCAGCAGCTCCAGCATGCATCAGCCCCAGCATTTT. This gives the protein CASSSSMHQPQHF.

V is TRBV10-2 and J is TRBJ2-6, with 9 nucleotides matching TRBD1. Germline V gene lookup returns CDR1 WSHSY and CDR2 SAAADI. V gave up 6 bases and J gave up 0 bases; unmatched junction bases: 6. This CDR3 spans 17 amino acids. This CDR3 reads CASRSDRGFSGANVLTF. The CDR3 bases are TGCGCCAGCAGGTCGGACAGGGGATTCTCTGGGGCCAACGTCCTGACTTTC.

The chain combines TRBV29-1 with TRBJ1-1; D perhaps matches TRBD1 (6 bases). The CDR3 runs 16 residues. CDR1 is SQVTM and CDR2 is ANQGSEA in the germline V gene. Trimming removed 8 bases at V and 2 bases at J, with 24 bases between. CDR3 sequence: CSIRTAYGSGNTEAFF. CDR3 bases: TGCAGCATCCGGACAGCCTATGGTTCTGGAAACACTGAAGCTTTCTTT.

The chain is built from TRBV6-5 and TRBJ1-1; maybe TRBD1 (5 bases). Trimming took off 4 bases at V and 4 bases at J, with 10 bases between the two ends. The CDR3 extends over 13 amino acids. Germline-derived CDR1 and CDR2 are MNHEY and SVGAGI. The chain's CDR3 is CASSSGPITEAFF. DNA for the CDR3: TGTGCCAGCAGTTCGGGGCCCATCACTGAAGCTTTCTTT.

J is TRBJ2-1 and V is TRBV7-2; D not certain. Germline CDR1 is SGHTA and CDR2 is FQGNSA. Trimming removed 5 bases at V and 3 bases at J, with 2 bases between. The CDR3 is 11 amino acids. CDR3 DNA: TGTGCCAGCAGCAACTACAATGAGCAGTTCTTC. It codes for CASSNYNEQFF.

The V call is TRBV6-5, the J call TRBJ2-2; 7 bases are a match to TRBD1. The CDR3 is made up of 16 amino acids. J lost 0 bases, V lost 0 bases, and 1 base had no gene match. Germline assignment: CDR1 MNHEY and CDR2 SVGAGI. CDR3 coding DNA: TGTGCCAGCAGTTACTCGAGGGGGCCGAACACCGGGGAGCTGTTTTTT. It codes for CASSYSRGPNTGELFF.

The rearrangement uses TRBV28 and TRBJ2-3; the D is unclear. V dropped 5 bases and J dropped 4 bases, with 19 bases sitting between them. This CDR3 comprises 16 residues. CDR1 is MDHEN, CDR2 SYDVKM, per germline. CDR3 sequence (DNA): TGTGCCAGCAGTCATACACCACCTTTAGTGGCAGATACGCAGTATTTT. This sequence encodes CASSHTPPLVADTQYF.

The rearrangement links TRBV28 to TRBJ2-3; 9 bases match TRBD2. With V trimmed by 3 bases and J by 2 bases, 12 bases remained unmatched. The CDR3 is 18 amino acids. Germline loops: CDR1 MDHEN, CDR2 SYDVKM. CDR3 bases: TGTGCCAGCAGTTTTGGTAGGGCCCTAGCGGGGCACACAGATACGCAGTATTTT. Translation: CASSFGRALAGHTDTQYF.